This T cell receptor (beta chain) was sequenced during a study of T-cell memory formation after mild COVID-19. Findings of the study overall: The study detected some responding clones in pre-infection memory, suggesting cross-reactive memory joined. CD4+ bias marked clones expanding day 15 to 37, unlike balanced contracting clones.

From 5'RACE with constant-segment primers came TCR alpha and TCR beta cDNA libraries that carried sample barcodes and UMIs. TCRdb reprocessed the 5' RACE reads via MiXCR and lists one record per CDR3 protein. The sample contains under 450,000 distinct CDR3 sequences, 20% to 30% of which appear only once. About this clonotype itself: Its antigen is undetermined.

With 3 bases removed from V and 7 bases from J, the gap between germline ends came to 24 bases. The CDR3 has 18 residues. Material for sequencing was PBMCs or a T cell subset sorted from them (not recorded which). The chain employs TRBV12-3 or TRBV12-4 and TRBJ2-2, with D perhaps matching TRBD2 (5 bases). The receptor comes from an adult woman who had mild COVID-19 (a few samples of this study predate the infection). Cell type and time point are not known. The CDR3, as DNA: TGTGCCAGCAGTTTTTTTGAGGGCTTGGGCTCTAACGGCGGGGAGCTGTTTTTT. Translated: CASSFFEGLGSNGGELFF.